This TCR beta chain derives from a study of graft-versus-host responses after intestinal transplantation (dated by TCRdb to 2020 to 2022). Regarding the research as a whole: The transplants that recipients got were multivisceral, liver-intestinal, or isolated intestinal. Every recipient was given anti-thymocyte globulin induction, then maintenance tacrolimus and steroids for 2 to 3 years. After intestinal transplantation, graft-versus-host and host-versus-graft alloreactive T cell clones were followed in the graft, circulation and bone marrow using bulk TCR-beta CDR3 sequencing. To identify alloreactive clones, pre-transplant mixed lymphocyte reaction products were sequenced and compared with unstimulated pre-transplant donor and recipient T cells. The cohort enrolled 20 to 30 intestinal transplant recipients including one retransplant, and a few patients lacking pretransplant specimens were excluded. Donor T cell macrochimerism was defined as a peak of at least 4% donor T cells among recipient peripheral blood mononuclear cells. Rather than being sequenced by the commercial service, samples from three later patients were sequenced in-house on an Illumina MiSeq and processed with MiXCR.

The paper's findings and limits, for the study overall: GvH clones were detected in recipient bone marrow, and some appeared earlier in ileal mucosa or blood, consistent with an intestinal mucosal origin. In the allografts of patients with donor T cell macrochimerism, GvH to HvG T cell clonal ratios were high. The relatively low number and heterogeneity of intestinal transplant patients limited the conclusions. Peak levels of circulating GvH clones were associated with declines in HvG clones early after transplant.

Points on this clone: There is no known antigen for this receptor. The record has no base qualities; no much larger clone is one base away.

The sample's time point label, decoded: cells obtained before transplantation from donor or recipient. CD3+CD4+ and CD3+CD8+ populations were FACS-sorted from unstimulated pre-transplant donor and recipient cells taken from spleen or lymph nodes. Receptor libraries were prepared by the immunoSEQ multiplex PCR assay. For most patients, genomic DNA was isolated with the Qiagen DNeasy Blood and Tissue Kit and sent frozen to Adaptive Biotechnologies for TCR sequencing. For most patients, high-throughput TCR-beta CDR3 sequencing of genomic DNA was performed by Adaptive Biotechnologies. Processing in the source paper ran as follows. Adaptive's ImmunoSEQ software supplied the TCR sequencing data for under 20 patients, while MiXCR and VDJtools were used to process a few other patients. To correct CD4 versus CD8 sorting errors, any sequence found in both subsets at a frequency ratio below 5:1 was removed. Because the origin of CDR3 nucleotide sequences shared between donor and recipient could not be assigned, those sequences were removed. To be classed as alloreactive, a clone needed at least 2-fold expansion over unstimulated cells and a minimum CFSE-low frequency of 0.002% (template counts) or 0.001% (read counts). Clones detected in sequenced pre-transplant spleen, lymph node, or MLR CFSE-low populations of the donor or recipient were defined as mappable. Cumulative frequency of alloreactive clones was calculated as a percentage of all sequences weighted by copy number. As stored in TCRdb, this immuneACCESS dataset retains in-frame rearrangements with V and J assigned. A fraction of the clones does not appear; measured against another copy, unresolved V genes explain less than half of the discrepancy, and the remainder lacks a known reason. D and trimming were read from the DNA, whereas the V and J calls and clone size are those reported in that table. Present in this sample are 88,000 or so clones, around 90% of which were seen just once. The top ten clonotypes cover 0.095% to 0.11% of the sample.

Including the terminal cysteine and phenylalanine, the CDR3 comprises 15 residues. Kept here is only the CDR3 DNA, which spans 45 bases and is read in frame from base 1. V sheds 1 base and J sheds 3 bases, leaving 13 bases between their ends. CDR1 SGHNT and CDR2 YENEEA were looked up in the germline V gene. The clonotype originates from a human donor who received an intestinal transplant. The material was unstimulated CD4+ T cells sorted from spleen or lymph node cells, obtained before intestinal transplant. The V and J segments used are TRBV11-3 and TRBJ2-7; TRBD2 is possibly the D segment (6 matching bases). This receptor has the CDR3 CASSLGGSGFYEQYF. The DNA is as follows: TGTGCCAGCAGCTTAGGGGGTAGCGGATTCTACGAGCAGTACTTC.